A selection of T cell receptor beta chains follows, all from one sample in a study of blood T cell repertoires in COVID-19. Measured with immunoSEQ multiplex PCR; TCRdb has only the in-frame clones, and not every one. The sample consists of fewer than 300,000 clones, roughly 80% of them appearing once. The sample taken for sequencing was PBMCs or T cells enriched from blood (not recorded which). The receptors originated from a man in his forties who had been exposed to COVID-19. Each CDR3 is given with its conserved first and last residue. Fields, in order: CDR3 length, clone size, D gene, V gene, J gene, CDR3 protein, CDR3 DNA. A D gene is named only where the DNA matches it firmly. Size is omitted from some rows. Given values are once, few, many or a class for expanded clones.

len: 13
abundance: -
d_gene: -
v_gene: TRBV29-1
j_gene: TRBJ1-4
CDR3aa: CSVAQGMHEKLFF
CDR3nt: TGCAGCGTAGCACAGGGTATGCATGAAAAACTGTTTTTT

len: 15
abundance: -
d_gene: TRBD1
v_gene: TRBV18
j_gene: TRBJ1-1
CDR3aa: CASSPPGTVNTEAFF
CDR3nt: TGTGCCAGCTCACCACCCGGGACAGTGAACACTGAAGCTTTCTTT

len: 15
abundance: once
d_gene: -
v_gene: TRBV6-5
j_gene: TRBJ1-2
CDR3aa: CASSYSILGARGYTF
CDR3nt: TGTGCCAGCAGTTACTCGATATTGGGGGCGCGAGGCTACACCTTC

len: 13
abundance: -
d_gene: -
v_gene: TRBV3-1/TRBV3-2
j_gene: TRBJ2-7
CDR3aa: CASSQAWALEQYF
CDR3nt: TGTGCCAGCAGCCAAGCATGGGCTCTCGAGCAGTACTTC

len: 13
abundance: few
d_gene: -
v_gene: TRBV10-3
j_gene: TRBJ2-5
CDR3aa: CACRTPVVETQYF
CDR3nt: TGTGCCTGCCGGACTCCGGTGGTGGAGACCCAGTACTTC

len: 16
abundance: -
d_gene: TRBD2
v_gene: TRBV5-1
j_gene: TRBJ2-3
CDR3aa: CASSLELAGRSDTQYF
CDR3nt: TGCGCCAGCAGCTTGGAGCTAGCGGGTCGGTCAGATACGCAGTATTTT

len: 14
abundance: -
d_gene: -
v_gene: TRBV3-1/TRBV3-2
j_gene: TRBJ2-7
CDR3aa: CASSRAEGSYEQYF
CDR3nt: TGTGCCAGCAGCCGAGCGGAGGGCTCCTACGAGCAGTACTTC

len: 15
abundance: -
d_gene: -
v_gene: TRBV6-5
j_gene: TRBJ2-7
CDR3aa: CASRALVSASYEQYF
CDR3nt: TGTGCCAGCAGAGCACTAGTATCGGCCTCCTACGAGCAGTACTTC

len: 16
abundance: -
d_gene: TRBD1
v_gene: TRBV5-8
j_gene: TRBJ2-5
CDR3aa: CASSLATGKIQETQYF
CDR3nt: TGTGCCAGCAGCTTGGCGACAGGGAAAATCCAAGAGACCCAGTACTTC

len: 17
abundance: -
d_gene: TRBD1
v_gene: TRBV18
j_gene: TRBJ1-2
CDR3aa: CASSPGRTGANPYGYTF
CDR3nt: TGTGCCAGCTCACCGGGAAGGACAGGGGCTAACCCTTATGGCTACACCTTC

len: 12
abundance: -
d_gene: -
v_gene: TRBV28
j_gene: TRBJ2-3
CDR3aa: CASHEATDTQYF
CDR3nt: TGTGCCAGCCATGAGGCGACAGATACGCAGTATTTT

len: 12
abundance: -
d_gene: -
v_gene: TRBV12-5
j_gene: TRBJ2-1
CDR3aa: CASGARIYEQFF
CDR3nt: TGTGCTAGTGGAGCACGTATCTATGAGCAGTTCTTC

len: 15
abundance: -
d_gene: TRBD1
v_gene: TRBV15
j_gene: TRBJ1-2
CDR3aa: CATSRAIGTGDGYTF
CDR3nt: TGTGCCACCAGCAGAGCGATCGGGACAGGGGATGGCTACACCTTC

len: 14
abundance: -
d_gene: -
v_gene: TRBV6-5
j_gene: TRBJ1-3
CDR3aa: CASSRAVSGNTIYF
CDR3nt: TGTGCCAGCTCCAGGGCGGTCTCTGGAAACACCATATATTTT

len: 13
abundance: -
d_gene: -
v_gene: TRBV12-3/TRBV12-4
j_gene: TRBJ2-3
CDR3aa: CASSFLSTDTQYF
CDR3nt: TGTGCCAGCAGTTTTCTCAGCACAGATACGCAGTATTTT

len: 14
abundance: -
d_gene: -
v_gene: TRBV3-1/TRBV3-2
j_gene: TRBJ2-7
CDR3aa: CASSQGGDLYEQYF
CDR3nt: TGTGCCAGCAGCCAAGGGGGGGATCTCTACGAGCAGTACTTC

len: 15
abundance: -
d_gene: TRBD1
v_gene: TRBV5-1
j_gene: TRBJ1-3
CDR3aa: CASSWGQGSGNTIYF
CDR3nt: TGCGCCAGCAGCTGGGGACAGGGTTCTGGAAACACCATATATTTT

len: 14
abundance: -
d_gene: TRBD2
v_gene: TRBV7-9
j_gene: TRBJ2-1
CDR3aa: CASSRTSGTGEQFF
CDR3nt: TGTGCCAGCAGCCGGACTAGCGGGACCGGCGAGCAGTTCTTC

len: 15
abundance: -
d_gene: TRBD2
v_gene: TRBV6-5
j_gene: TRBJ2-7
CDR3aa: CASSYSRTSAGEQYF
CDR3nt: TGTGCCAGCAGTTACTCGAGAACTAGCGCAGGAGAGCAGTACTTC

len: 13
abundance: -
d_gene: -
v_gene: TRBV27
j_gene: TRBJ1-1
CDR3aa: CASRGHSNTEAFF
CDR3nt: TGTGCCAGCAGGGGACACTCAAACACTGAAGCTTTCTTT

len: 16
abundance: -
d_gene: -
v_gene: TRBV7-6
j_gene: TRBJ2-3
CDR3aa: CASSLVSGGGTDTQYF
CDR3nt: TGTGCCAGCAGCTTAGTGTCGGGGGGCGGCACAGATACGCAGTATTTT

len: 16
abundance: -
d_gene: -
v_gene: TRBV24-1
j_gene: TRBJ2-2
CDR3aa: CATSDQGGSHTGELFF
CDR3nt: TGTGCCACCAGTGACCAAGGCGGCAGTCACACCGGGGAGCTGTTTTTT

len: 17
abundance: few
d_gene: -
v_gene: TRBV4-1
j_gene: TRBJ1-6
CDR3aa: CASSQDTQGSYNSPLHF
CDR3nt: TGCGCCAGCAGCCAAGACACCCAGGGCTCCTATAATTCACCCCTCCACTTT

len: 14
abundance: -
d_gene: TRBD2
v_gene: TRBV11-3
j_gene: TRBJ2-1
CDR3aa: CASSLSGGYNEQFF
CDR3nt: TGTGCCAGCAGTCTCAGCGGGGGATACAATGAGCAGTTCTTC

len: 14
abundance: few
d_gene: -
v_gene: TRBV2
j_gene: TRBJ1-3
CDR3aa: CASSILSGSDTIYF
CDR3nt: TGTGCCAGCTCCATCCTATCGGGGTCGGACACCATATATTTT

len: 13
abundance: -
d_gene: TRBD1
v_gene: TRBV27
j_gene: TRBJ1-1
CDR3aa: CASSLSRDREAFF
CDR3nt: TGTGCCAGCAGTTTATCCCGGGACAGGGAAGCTTTCTTT

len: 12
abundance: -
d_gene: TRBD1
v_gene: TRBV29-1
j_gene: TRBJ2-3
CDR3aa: CSAGTGDGTQYF
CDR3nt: TGCAGCGCTGGGACAGGGGACGGTACGCAGTATTTT

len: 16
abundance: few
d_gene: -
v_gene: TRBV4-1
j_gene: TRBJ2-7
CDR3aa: CASSQDLTRFSYEQYF
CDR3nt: TGCGCCAGCAGCCAAGATCTGACTAGATTTTCCTACGAGCAGTACTTC

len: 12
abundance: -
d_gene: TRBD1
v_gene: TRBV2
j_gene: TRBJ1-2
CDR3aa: CASVGQGYGYTF
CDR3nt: TGTGCCAGCGTGGGACAGGGATATGGCTACACCTTC

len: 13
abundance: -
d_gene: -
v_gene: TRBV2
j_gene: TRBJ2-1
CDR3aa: CASSVTRYNEQFF
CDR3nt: TGTGCCAGCAGTGTAACTAGATACAATGAGCAGTTCTTC

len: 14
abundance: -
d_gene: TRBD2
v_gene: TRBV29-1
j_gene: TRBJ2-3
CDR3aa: CSVGRGPGADTQYF
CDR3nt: TGCAGCGTGGGGAGGGGCCCGGGGGCAGATACGCAGTATTTT

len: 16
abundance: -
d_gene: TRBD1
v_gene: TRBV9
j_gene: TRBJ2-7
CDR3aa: CASSVNEGQGWDEQYF
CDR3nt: TGTGCCAGCAGCGTAAACGAGGGACAGGGTTGGGACGAGCAGTACTTC

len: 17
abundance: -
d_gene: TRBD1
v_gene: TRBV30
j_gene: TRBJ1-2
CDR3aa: CAWSGKTGGGLSYGYTF
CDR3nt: TGTGCCTGGAGTGGAAAAACAGGGGGCGGTCTAAGCTATGGCTACACCTTC

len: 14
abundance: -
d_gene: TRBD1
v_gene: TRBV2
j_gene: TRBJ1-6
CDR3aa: CARNQGAQNSPLHF
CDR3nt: TGTGCCAGAAACCAGGGGGCGCAGAATTCACCCCTCCACTTT

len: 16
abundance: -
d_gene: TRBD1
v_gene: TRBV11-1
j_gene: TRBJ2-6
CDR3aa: CASSQGTGAGANVLTF
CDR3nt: TGTGCCAGCAGCCAGGGGACAGGGGCTGGGGCCAACGTCCTGACTTTC

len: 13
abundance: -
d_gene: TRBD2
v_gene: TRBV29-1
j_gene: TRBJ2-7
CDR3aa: CSAETSGRDEQYF
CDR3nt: TGCAGCGCAGAGACTAGCGGGAGGGACGAGCAGTACTTC

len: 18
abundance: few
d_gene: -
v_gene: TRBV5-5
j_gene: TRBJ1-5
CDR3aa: CASSLNRKPGQSNQPQHF
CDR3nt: TGTGCCAGCAGCTTAAATCGGAAACCGGGTCAGAGCAATCAGCCCCAGCATTTT

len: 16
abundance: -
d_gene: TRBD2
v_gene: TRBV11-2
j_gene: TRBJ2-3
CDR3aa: CASSSGLAGTTDTQYF
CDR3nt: TGTGCCAGCAGCTCCGGACTAGCGGGAACCACAGATACGCAGTATTTT

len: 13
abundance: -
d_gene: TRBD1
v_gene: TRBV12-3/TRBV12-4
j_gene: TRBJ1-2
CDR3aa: CASSRQGAGGYTF
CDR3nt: TGTGCCAGCAGCCGACAGGGGGCAGGGGGCTACACCTTC

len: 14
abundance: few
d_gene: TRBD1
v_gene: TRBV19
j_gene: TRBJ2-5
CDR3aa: CASRDRGRGETQYF
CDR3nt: TGTGCCAGTAGAGACAGGGGGCGGGGAGAGACCCAGTACTTC

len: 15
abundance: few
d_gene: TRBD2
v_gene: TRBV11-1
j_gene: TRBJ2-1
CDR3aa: CASSPSGRAHNEQFF
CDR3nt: TGTGCCAGCAGCCCTAGCGGGAGGGCCCACAATGAGCAGTTCTTC

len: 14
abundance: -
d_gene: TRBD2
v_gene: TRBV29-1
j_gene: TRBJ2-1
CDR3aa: CSVVASGSIDEQFF
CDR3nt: TGCAGCGTTGTAGCTAGCGGGAGTATTGATGAGCAGTTCTTC

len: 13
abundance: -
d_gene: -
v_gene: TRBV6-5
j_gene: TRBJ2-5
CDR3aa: CASSYGLQETQYF
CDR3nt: TGTGCCAGCAGTTATGGACTCCAAGAGACCCAGTACTTC

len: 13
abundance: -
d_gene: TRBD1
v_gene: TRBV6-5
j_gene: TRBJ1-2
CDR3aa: CATITGGRGGYTF
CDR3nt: TGTGCCACCATTACAGGGGGCAGGGGTGGCTACACCTTC

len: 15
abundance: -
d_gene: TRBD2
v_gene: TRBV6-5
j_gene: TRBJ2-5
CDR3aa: CASRLAVGIQETQYF
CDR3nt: TGTGCCAGCAGACTAGCGGTGGGGATACAAGAGACCCAGTACTTC

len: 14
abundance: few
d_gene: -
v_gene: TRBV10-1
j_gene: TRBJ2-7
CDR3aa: CASSEGHYNYEQYF
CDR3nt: TGCGCCAGCAGTGAGGGACATTATAACTACGAGCAGTACTTC

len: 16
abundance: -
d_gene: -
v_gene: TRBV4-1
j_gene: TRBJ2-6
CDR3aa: CASSQQRRSGANVLTF
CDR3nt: TGCGCCAGCAGCCAACAGCGGCGCTCTGGGGCCAACGTCCTGACTTTC